Listed below are T cell receptor beta chains from one sample, sequenced in a study of a mutant IDH1 vaccine in newly diagnosed glioma. Their antigens are not known. The table came from immunoSEQ multiplex PCR; TCRdb's copy has only in-frame clones and leaves some out. This sample carries 100,000 to 150,000 clones, over 75% of them seen once, and the ten largest clones take 4.5% to 6%. The sample consisted of PBMCs, taken from a glioma patient whose treatment included an IDH1 peptide vaccine. These receptors were obtained from a man aged 40-50 years with glioma. Each CDR3 is given with its conserved first and last residue. The D gene is left open where the match is weak. Size is stated for part of the rows, as once, few or many counts, or as a class when the clone is expanded.

J gene: TRBJ2-5
D gene: NA
V gene: TRBV4-1
clone size: NA
CDR3 DNA: TGCGCCAGCAGCCAGGAAATCGGGGGCCGCCTTCGTGAGACCCAGTACTTC
CDR3 protein: CASSQEIGGRLRETQYF

J gene: TRBJ1-4
D gene: NA
V gene: TRBV9
clone size: NA
CDR3 DNA: TGTGCCAGCAGCGTAGCAGGCCGGAGAAATGAAAAACTGTTTTTT
CDR3 protein: CASSVAGRRNEKLFF

J gene: TRBJ1-1
D gene: NA
V gene: TRBV5-1
clone size: few
CDR3 DNA: TGCGCCAGCAGCCCGACACAGGGCTTGAACACTGAAGCTTTCTTT
CDR3 protein: CASSPTQGLNTEAFF

J gene: TRBJ2-7
D gene: TRBD1
V gene: TRBV5-1
clone size: NA
CDR3 DNA: TGCGCCAGCAGCTTCCGGGACAGGGGCCACGAGCAGTACTTC
CDR3 protein: CASSFRDRGHEQYF

J gene: TRBJ1-2
D gene: NA
V gene: TRBV18
clone size: NA
CDR3 DNA: TGTGCCAGCTCACCACCACACGTACTGAGGGAAGGCTACACCTTC
CDR3 protein: CASSPPHVLREGYTF

J gene: TRBJ1-6
D gene: NA
V gene: TRBV19
clone size: once
CDR3 DNA: TGTGCCAGTAATAGTGTCGGGACCAATAATTCACCCCTCCACTTT
CDR3 protein: CASNSVGTNNSPLHF

J gene: TRBJ2-7
D gene: NA
V gene: TRBV7-9
clone size: NA
CDR3 DNA: TGTGCCAGCAGCGCCCAGACCTACGAGCAGTACTTC
CDR3 protein: CASSAQTYEQYF

J gene: TRBJ1-2
D gene: TRBD1
V gene: TRBV6-1
clone size: NA
CDR3 DNA: TGTGCCAGCAGACCGACAGGGGTTGCATATGGCTACACCTTC
CDR3 protein: CASRPTGVAYGYTF

J gene: TRBJ2-7
D gene: NA
V gene: TRBV19
clone size: NA
CDR3 DNA: TGTGCCAGTAGTATAGTCGCAGGGGAGTACGAGCAGTACTTC
CDR3 protein: CASSIVAGEYEQYF

J gene: TRBJ1-5
D gene: NA
V gene: TRBV28
clone size: NA
CDR3 DNA: TGTGCCAGCAGTTTTGGTCTGCGGGGGCGCCGGCAGCCCCAGCATTTT
CDR3 protein: CASSFGLRGRRQPQHF

J gene: TRBJ2-1
D gene: TRBD2
V gene: TRBV15
clone size: NA
CDR3 DNA: TGTGCCACCAGCACAATAGCGGGTCCCTACAATGAGCAGTTCTTC
CDR3 protein: CATSTIAGPYNEQFF

J gene: TRBJ2-7
D gene: TRBD1
V gene: TRBV5-6
clone size: NA
CDR3 DNA: TGTGCCAGCAGCTTGCCAGGGGGCTACGAGCAGTACTTC
CDR3 protein: CASSLPGGYEQYF

J gene: TRBJ1-2
D gene: TRBD1
V gene: TRBV6-5
clone size: NA
CDR3 DNA: TGTGCCAGCAGTGGGACAGGAGGGGGGAGAGGTGGCTACACCTTC
CDR3 protein: CASSGTGGGRGGYTF

J gene: TRBJ2-7
D gene: NA
V gene: TRBV21-1
clone size: once
CDR3 DNA: TGTGCCAGCAGCAAAGGGATCTACGAGCAGTACTTC
CDR3 protein: CASSKGIYEQYF

J gene: TRBJ2-3
D gene: TRBD1
V gene: TRBV5-5
clone size: NA
CDR3 DNA: TGTGCCAGCAGCCCCGGGACAGCCACAGATACGCAGTATTTT
CDR3 protein: CASSPGTATDTQYF

J gene: TRBJ1-2
D gene: NA
V gene: TRBV27
clone size: few
CDR3 DNA: TGTGCCAGCAGCAACAGGGACCTCGGAGGCTACACCTTC
CDR3 protein: CASSNRDLGGYTF

J gene: TRBJ1-2
D gene: TRBD1
V gene: TRBV15
clone size: once
CDR3 DNA: TGTGCCACCAGCAGAGCCGGGACAGGACCTTTCTATGGCTACACCTTC
CDR3 protein: CATSRAGTGPFYGYTF

J gene: TRBJ2-1
D gene: NA
V gene: TRBV9
clone size: NA
CDR3 DNA: TGTGCCAGCAGCGTCGGGTCCCAATACAATGAGCAGTTCTTC
CDR3 protein: CASSVGSQYNEQFF

J gene: TRBJ2-2
D gene: TRBD1
V gene: TRBV5-1
clone size: few
CDR3 DNA: TGCGCCAGCATACCCGGGACAGGGCGCACCGGGGAGCTGTTTTTT
CDR3 protein: CASIPGTGRTGELFF

J gene: TRBJ1-2
D gene: NA
V gene: TRBV5-4
clone size: NA
CDR3 DNA: TGTGCCAGCAGCGGGGACGGGCCATATGGCTACACCTTC
CDR3 protein: CASSGDGPYGYTF

J gene: TRBJ2-7
D gene: TRBD2
V gene: TRBV7-2
clone size: NA
CDR3 DNA: TGTGCCAGCAGCCCGCCGGGAGGGATCGAGTACTTC
CDR3 protein: CASSPPGGIEYF

J gene: TRBJ1-4
D gene: NA
V gene: TRBV5-1
clone size: NA
CDR3 DNA: TGCGCCAGCAGCTTGGGCCCCCTGGATGAAAAACTGTTTTTT
CDR3 protein: CASSLGPLDEKLFF

J gene: TRBJ2-2
D gene: TRBD1
V gene: TRBV6-1
clone size: once
CDR3 DNA: TGTGCCAGCAGTGAACAGACAGGGGGCATATCCGGGGAGCTGTTTTTT
CDR3 protein: CASSEQTGGISGELFF

J gene: TRBJ1-2
D gene: TRBD1
V gene: TRBV28
clone size: NA
CDR3 DNA: TGTGCCAGCAGTTTACAGGGGGCTCCCTTCCATGGCTACACCTTC
CDR3 protein: CASSLQGAPFHGYTF